This is a list of T cell receptor beta chains from one sample in a study of shared clonotypes between healthy human individuals. TCRdb keeps only in-frame clones here, not all; method: immunoSEQ multiplex PCR. This sample has around 980,000 clones; about 84% occur once, and the top ten carry 0.6% to 0.75%. Sequencing input: memory CD4+ T cells from PBMCs. These receptor sequences come from a man between 18 and 29 years old in good health. Some clones in this sample may be carry-over from other donors' samples. The CDR3 runs from the conserved cysteine through the conserved F or W. Each record gives: J gene, D gene, V gene, clone size, CDR3 protein, CDR3 DNA. The D gene is left open where the match is weak. Clone size is shown for a subset of rows, as once, few, many or a class of expanded clone.

j_gene: TRBJ1-2
d_gene: .
v_gene: TRBV5-4
abundance: .
CDR3aa: CASSLIGGLNYGYTF
CDR3nt: TGTGCCAGCAGCTTGATCGGGGGGCTTAACTATGGCTACACCTTC

j_gene: TRBJ2-7
d_gene: .
v_gene: TRBV7-9
abundance: .
CDR3aa: CASSLGGTLYEQYF
CDR3nt: TGTGCCAGCAGCTTAGGTGGGACTCTGTACGAGCAGTACTTC

j_gene: TRBJ1-5
d_gene: TRBD1
v_gene: TRBV2
abundance: .
CDR3aa: CACQGDSNQPQHF
CDR3nt: TGTGCCTGTCAGGGGGATAGCAATCAGCCCCAGCATTTT

j_gene: TRBJ1-1
d_gene: .
v_gene: TRBV4-1
abundance: .
CDR3aa: CASSPLGGRGASNTEAFF
CDR3nt: TGCGCCAGCAGCCCCTTAGGCGGTAGGGGCGCGTCGAACACTGAAGCTTTCTTT

j_gene: TRBJ1-1
d_gene: .
v_gene: TRBV28
abundance: .
CDR3aa: CASSLTGLGRVGYTEAFF
CDR3nt: TGTGCCAGCAGTTTAACCGGGCTCGGGAGGGTAGGGTACACTGAAGCTTTCTTT

j_gene: TRBJ1-2
d_gene: .
v_gene: TRBV5-1
abundance: .
CDR3aa: CASTPEGGGYYGYTF
CDR3nt: TGCGCCAGCACCCCCGAAGGGGGGGGATACTATGGCTACACCTTC

j_gene: TRBJ2-1
d_gene: .
v_gene: TRBV11-2
abundance: .
CDR3aa: CASSPTTLAYNEQFF
CDR3nt: TGTGCCAGCAGCCCAACAACTCTAGCGTACAATGAGCAGTTCTTC

j_gene: TRBJ2-7
d_gene: TRBD1
v_gene: TRBV5-1
abundance: .
CDR3aa: CASSLKSGTGDEQYF
CDR3nt: TGCGCCAGCAGCCTAAAATCCGGGACAGGGGACGAGCAGTACTTC

j_gene: TRBJ2-3
d_gene: .
v_gene: TRBV19
abundance: few
CDR3aa: CASRKGGGDTQYF
CDR3nt: TGTGCCAGTAGAAAGGGGGGGGGAGATACGCAGTATTTT

j_gene: TRBJ1-1
d_gene: TRBD1
v_gene: TRBV27
abundance: .
CDR3aa: CASRQPWTGLAEAFF
CDR3nt: TGTGCCAGCAGGCAACCATGGACAGGGCTCGCTGAAGCTTTCTTT

j_gene: TRBJ1-5
d_gene: .
v_gene: TRBV11-3
abundance: .
CDR3aa: CASSLGFPVGNQPQHF
CDR3nt: TGTGCCAGCAGCTTAGGCTTCCCCGTGGGTAATCAGCCCCAGCATTTT

j_gene: TRBJ2-3
d_gene: .
v_gene: TRBV6-5
abundance: .
CDR3aa: CASSYISDTQYF
CDR3nt: TGTGCCAGCAGTTACATCTCAGATACGCAGTATTTT

j_gene: TRBJ1-5
d_gene: TRBD1
v_gene: TRBV28
abundance: .
CDR3aa: CASSLLQGLSNQPQHF
CDR3nt: TGTGCCAGCAGTTTGTTACAGGGGCTAAGCAATCAGCCCCAGCATTTT

j_gene: TRBJ2-2
d_gene: .
v_gene: TRBV5-1
abundance: .
CDR3aa: CATQLGLGGGNTGELFF
CDR3nt: TGCGCCACCCAGCTTGGGCTAGGAGGAGGGAACACCGGGGAGCTGTTTTTT

j_gene: TRBJ2-6
d_gene: TRBD2
v_gene: TRBV9
abundance: .
CDR3aa: CASSAGLAGVRGANVLTF
CDR3nt: TGTGCCAGCAGCGCGGGACTAGCGGGAGTGAGAGGGGCCAACGTCCTGACTTTC

j_gene: TRBJ2-1
d_gene: TRBD1
v_gene: TRBV6-1
abundance: .
CDR3aa: CASSQSRDRGIEQFF
CDR3nt: TGTGCCAGCAGCCAATCCCGGGACAGGGGGATCGAGCAGTTCTTC

j_gene: TRBJ1-1
d_gene: TRBD1
v_gene: TRBV11-2
abundance: few
CDR3aa: CASTLGDSSTEAFF
CDR3nt: TGTGCCAGCACCCTAGGGGACAGTTCCACTGAAGCTTTCTTT

j_gene: TRBJ1-2
d_gene: TRBD1
v_gene: TRBV28
abundance: .
CDR3aa: CASSLNAGTGGGYTF
CDR3nt: TGTGCCAGCAGTTTAAATGCCGGGACAGGGGGGGGCTACACCTTC

j_gene: TRBJ2-1
d_gene: .
v_gene: TRBV20-1
abundance: .
CDR3aa: CSAEPRGEQFF
CDR3nt: TGCAGTGCTGAGCCCCGCGGGGAGCAGTTCTTC

j_gene: TRBJ1-5
d_gene: .
v_gene: TRBV5-4
abundance: once
CDR3aa: CASSFGTDQPQHF
CDR3nt: TGTGCCAGCAGCTTTGGCACGGATCAGCCCCAGCATTTT

j_gene: TRBJ2-7
d_gene: TRBD1
v_gene: TRBV29-1
abundance: .
CDR3aa: CSVDGQGATREQYF
CDR3nt: TGCAGCGTTGACGGACAGGGGGCGACTCGGGAGCAGTACTTC

j_gene: TRBJ1-2
d_gene: .
v_gene: TRBV18
abundance: .
CDR3aa: CASSPPPGYGYTF
CDR3nt: TGTGCCAGCTCACCACCCCCCGGCTATGGCTACACCTTC

j_gene: TRBJ1-2
d_gene: .
v_gene: TRBV18
abundance: few
CDR3aa: CASSPTPGLSYTF
CDR3nt: TGTGCCAGCTCACCAACCCCGGGGTTGAGCTACACCTTC

j_gene: TRBJ2-3
d_gene: .
v_gene: TRBV2
abundance: .
CDR3aa: CASNIARGGDTQYF
CDR3nt: TGTGCCAGCAATATTGCGAGGGGCGGAGATACGCAGTATTTT

j_gene: TRBJ1-3
d_gene: .
v_gene: TRBV6-5
abundance: .
CDR3aa: CASRGWGSGNTIYF
CDR3nt: TGTGCCAGCAGAGGGTGGGGATCTGGAAACACCATATATTTT

j_gene: TRBJ2-7
d_gene: TRBD1
v_gene: TRBV28
abundance: .
CDR3aa: CASSQDPGTGFDEQYF
CDR3nt: TGTGCCAGCAGCCAGGACCCCGGGACAGGGTTTGACGAGCAGTACTTC

j_gene: TRBJ2-1
d_gene: .
v_gene: TRBV27
abundance: .
CDR3aa: CASSSSVWGGYNEQFF
CDR3nt: TGTGCCAGCAGTTCCTCCGTGTGGGGAGGATACAATGAGCAGTTCTTC

j_gene: TRBJ2-1
d_gene: TRBD2
v_gene: TRBV7-8
abundance: .
CDR3aa: CASREGPWGEQFF
CDR3nt: TGTGCCAGCCGGGAGGGTCCTTGGGGTGAGCAGTTCTTC

j_gene: TRBJ2-7
d_gene: .
v_gene: TRBV14
abundance: .
CDR3aa: CASSRANIGEQYF
CDR3nt: TGTGCCAGCAGCCGAGCTAACATCGGGGAGCAGTACTTC

j_gene: TRBJ2-3
d_gene: .
v_gene: TRBV7-9
abundance: .
CDR3aa: CASSLVGETQYF
CDR3nt: TGTGCCAGCAGCTTAGTGGGAGAGACGCAGTATTTT